The present TCR beta chain was sequenced within a study of blood T cell repertoires in COVID-19. V lost 4 bases and J lost 4; bases outside the gene matches: 14. The CDR3 has 17 amino acids. Germline-derived CDR1 and CDR2 are MGHRA and YSYEKL. Clones were read by immunoSEQ multiplex PCR, and TCRdb kept only the in-frame ones, dropping some. This table has a few hundred thousand clones, roughly nine tenths appearing once. The origin of this receptor is a woman between 55 and 75 years old who had recovered from COVID-19. The gene calls are TRBV4-1 and TRBJ2-3; TRBD2 agrees at 7 bases. The source material was PBMCs or T cells enriched from blood (not recorded which). CDR3 sequence (DNA): TGCGCCAGCAGCCTCGAATCCCCAGTGGGGGGGTCAGATACGCAGTATTTT. Its protein product is CASSLESPVGGSDTQYF.